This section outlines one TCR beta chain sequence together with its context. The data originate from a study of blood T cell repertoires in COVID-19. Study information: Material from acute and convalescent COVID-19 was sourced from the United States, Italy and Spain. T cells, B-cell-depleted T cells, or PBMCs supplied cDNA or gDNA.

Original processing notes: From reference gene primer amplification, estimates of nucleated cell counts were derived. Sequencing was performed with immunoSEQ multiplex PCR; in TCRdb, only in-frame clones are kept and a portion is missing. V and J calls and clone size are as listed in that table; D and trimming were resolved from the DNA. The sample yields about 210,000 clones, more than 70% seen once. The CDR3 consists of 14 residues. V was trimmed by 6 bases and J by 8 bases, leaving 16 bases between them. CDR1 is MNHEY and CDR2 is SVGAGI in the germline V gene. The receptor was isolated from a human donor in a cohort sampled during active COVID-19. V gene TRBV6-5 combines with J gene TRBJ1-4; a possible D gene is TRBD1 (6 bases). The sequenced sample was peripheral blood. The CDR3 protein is CASRNGQRDEKLFF. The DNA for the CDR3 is TGTGCCAGCAGGAACGGACAGAGGGACGAAAAACTGTTTTTT.